This TCR beta chain was found in a study of Graves' ophthalmopathy and Graves' hyperthyroidism. Amplified material comprised TCR beta CDR3 regions derived from RNA transcripts. First-round RT-PCR employed HTBI primers, with a second-round multiplex PCR after it. TCRdb used MiXCR to reprocess the multiplex PCR reads, holding one entry per CDR3 protein. The table has approximately 380,000 distinct CDR3 sequences, approximately 21% seen once. CDR3 length: 16 amino acids. V was clipped by 3 bases and J by 1 base; unmatched bases: 5. Sample: peripheral blood. This TCR derives from a woman aged 18-30 years with stable Graves' hyperthyroidism. The chain couples TRBV12-3 or TRBV12-4 to TRBJ2-5; 10 bases line up with TRBD2. The CDR3 loop is CASSLDSGGFQETQYF. The CDR3 DNA reads TGTGCCAGCAGTTTGGATAGCGGGGGGTTCCAAGAGACCCAGTACTTC.